The text below deals with one TCR beta chain. This specimen belongs to a study of CD8 T cells in Susac syndrome. Reverse transcription of about 0.5 to 1 ug RNA was carried out with random hexamers. Amplification of TCR beta CDR3 across 54 Vbeta and 13 Jbeta was performed with immunoSEQ multiplex PCR. Each CDR3 protein gets one entry after TCRdb re-called the immunoSEQ multiplex PCR reads with MiXCR. The profile covers approximately 160,000 distinct CDR3 sequences, with 80% to 95% appearing a single time and about 0.088% taken by the ten largest. This CDR3 comprises 12 residues. Germline lookup yields CDR1 MNHNY and CDR2 SVGAGI (reference sequence). With 7 bases removed from V and 0 bases from J, the gap between germline ends came to 7 bases.

Sequenced input: CD4+ T cells from PBMCs. This chain connects TRBV6-6 to TRBJ2-7; unclear D gene. The clonotype originates from a human donor with multiple sclerosis. The CDR3 loop is CASMASSYEQYF. CDR3 nucleotide sequence: TGTGCCAGCATGGCGAGCTCCTACGAGCAGTACTTC.